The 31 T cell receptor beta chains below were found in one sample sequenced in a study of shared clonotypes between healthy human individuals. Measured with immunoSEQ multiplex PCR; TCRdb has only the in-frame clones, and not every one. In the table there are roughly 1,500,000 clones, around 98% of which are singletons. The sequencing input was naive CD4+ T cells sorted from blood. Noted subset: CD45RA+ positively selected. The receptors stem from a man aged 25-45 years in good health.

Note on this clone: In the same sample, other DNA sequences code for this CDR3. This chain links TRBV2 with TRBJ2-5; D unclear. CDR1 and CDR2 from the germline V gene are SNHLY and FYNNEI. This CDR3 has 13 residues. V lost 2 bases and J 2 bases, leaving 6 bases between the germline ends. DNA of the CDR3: TGTGCCAGCAGTGAACAGGTACAAGAGACCCAGTACTTC. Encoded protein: CASSEQVQETQYF.

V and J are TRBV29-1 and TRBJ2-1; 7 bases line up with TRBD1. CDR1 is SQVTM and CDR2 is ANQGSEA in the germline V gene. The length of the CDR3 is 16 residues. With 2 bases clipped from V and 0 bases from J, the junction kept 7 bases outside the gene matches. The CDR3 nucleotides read TGCAGCGTTGAATCCCCGGCAGGGGGCTCCTACAATGAGCAGTTCTTC. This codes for CSVESPAGGSYNEQFF.

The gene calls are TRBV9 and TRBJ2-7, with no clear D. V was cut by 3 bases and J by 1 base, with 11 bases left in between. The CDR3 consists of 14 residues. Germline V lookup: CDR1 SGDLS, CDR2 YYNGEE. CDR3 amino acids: CASSGAATSYEQYF. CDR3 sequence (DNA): TGTGCCAGCAGCGGGGCGGCGACGTCCTACGAGCAGTACTTC.

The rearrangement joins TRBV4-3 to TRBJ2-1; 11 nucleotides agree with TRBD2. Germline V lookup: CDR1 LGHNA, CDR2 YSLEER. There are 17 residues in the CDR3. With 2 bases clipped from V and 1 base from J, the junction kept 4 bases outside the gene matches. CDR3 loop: CASSQLAGGSSYNEQFF. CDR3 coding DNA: TGCGCCAGCAGCCAACTAGCGGGAGGATCTTCCTACAATGAGCAGTTCTTC.

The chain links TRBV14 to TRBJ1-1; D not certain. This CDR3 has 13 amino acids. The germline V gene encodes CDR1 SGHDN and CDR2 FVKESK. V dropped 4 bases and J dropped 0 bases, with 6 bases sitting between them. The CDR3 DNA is TGTGCCAGCAGCCGGTCAATGAACACTGAAGCTTTCTTT. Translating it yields CASSRSMNTEAFF.

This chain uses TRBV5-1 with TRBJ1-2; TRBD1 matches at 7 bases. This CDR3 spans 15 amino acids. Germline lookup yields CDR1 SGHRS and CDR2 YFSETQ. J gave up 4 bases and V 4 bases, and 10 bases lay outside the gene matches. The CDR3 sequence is CASSLRQGGTYGYTF. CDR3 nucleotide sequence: TGCGCCAGCAGCCTCCGGCAGGGGGGAACCTATGGCTACACCTTC.

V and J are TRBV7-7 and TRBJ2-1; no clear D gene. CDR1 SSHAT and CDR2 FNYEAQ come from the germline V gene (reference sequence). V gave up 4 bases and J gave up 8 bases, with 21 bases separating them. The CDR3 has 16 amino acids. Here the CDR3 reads CASSSLGPRWIDEQFF. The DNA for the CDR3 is TGTGCCAGCAGCTCGCTAGGACCGCGCTGGATAGATGAGCAGTTCTTC.

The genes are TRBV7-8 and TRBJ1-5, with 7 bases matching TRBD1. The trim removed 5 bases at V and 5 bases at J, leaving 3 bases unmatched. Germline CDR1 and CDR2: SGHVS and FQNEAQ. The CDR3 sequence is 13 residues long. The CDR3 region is CASSPGQYQPQHF. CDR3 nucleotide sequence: TGTGCCAGCAGCCCGGGACAGTATCAGCCCCAGCATTTT.

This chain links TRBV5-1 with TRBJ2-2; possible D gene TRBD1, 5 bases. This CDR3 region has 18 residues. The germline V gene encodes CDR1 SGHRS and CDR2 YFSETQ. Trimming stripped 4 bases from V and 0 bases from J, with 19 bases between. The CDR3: CASSTRSGPSTNTGELFF. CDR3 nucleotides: TGCGCCAGCAGCACCAGGTCAGGGCCCTCGACGAACACCGGGGAGCTGTTTTTT.

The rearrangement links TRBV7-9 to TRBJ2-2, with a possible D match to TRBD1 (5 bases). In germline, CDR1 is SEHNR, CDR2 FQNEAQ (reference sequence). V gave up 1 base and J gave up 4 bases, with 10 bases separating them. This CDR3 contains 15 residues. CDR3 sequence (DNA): TGTGCCAGCAGCTTAGGGGGCAGGGCCACCGGGGAGCTGTTTTTT. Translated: CASSLGGRATGELFF. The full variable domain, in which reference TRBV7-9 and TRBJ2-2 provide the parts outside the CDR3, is DTGVSQNPRHKITKRGQNVTFRCDPISEHNRLYWYRQTLGQGPEFLTYFQNEAQLEKSRLLSDRFSAERPKGSFSTLEIQRTEQGDSAMYLCASSLGGRATGELFFGEGSRLTVL.

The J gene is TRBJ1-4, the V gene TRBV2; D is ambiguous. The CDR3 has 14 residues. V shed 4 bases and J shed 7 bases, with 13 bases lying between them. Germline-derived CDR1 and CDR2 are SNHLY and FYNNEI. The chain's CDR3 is CASSGLGIAEKLFF. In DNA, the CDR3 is TGTGCCAGCAGTGGTTTAGGTATAGCTGAAAAACTGTTTTTT.

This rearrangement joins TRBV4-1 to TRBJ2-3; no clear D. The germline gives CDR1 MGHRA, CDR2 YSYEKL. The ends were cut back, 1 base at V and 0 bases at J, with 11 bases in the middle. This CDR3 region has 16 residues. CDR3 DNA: TGCGCCAGCAGCCAAGGTCAGACCTTTAGCACAGATACGCAGTATTTT. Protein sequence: CASSQGQTFSTDTQYF.

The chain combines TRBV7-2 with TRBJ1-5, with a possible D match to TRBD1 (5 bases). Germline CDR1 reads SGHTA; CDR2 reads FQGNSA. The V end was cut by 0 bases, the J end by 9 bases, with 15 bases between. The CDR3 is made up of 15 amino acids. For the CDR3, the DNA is TGTGCCAGCAGCTTAGCGTTGACGCTGGGGACGCCCCAGCATTTT. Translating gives CASSLALTLGTPQHF.

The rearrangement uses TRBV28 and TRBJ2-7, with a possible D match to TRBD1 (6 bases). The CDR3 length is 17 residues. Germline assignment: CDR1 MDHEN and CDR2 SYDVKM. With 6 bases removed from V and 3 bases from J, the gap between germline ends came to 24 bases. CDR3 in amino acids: CASRPVVNRDILYEQYF. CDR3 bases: TGTGCCAGCAGGCCAGTCGTCAACCGGGACATACTCTACGAGCAGTACTTC. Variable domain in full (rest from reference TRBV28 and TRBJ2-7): DVKVTQSSRYLVKRTGEKVFLECVQDMDHENMFWYRQDPGLGLRLIYFSYDVKMKEKGDIPEGYSVSREKKERFSLILESASTNQTSMYLCASRPVVNRDILYEQYFGPGTRLTVT.

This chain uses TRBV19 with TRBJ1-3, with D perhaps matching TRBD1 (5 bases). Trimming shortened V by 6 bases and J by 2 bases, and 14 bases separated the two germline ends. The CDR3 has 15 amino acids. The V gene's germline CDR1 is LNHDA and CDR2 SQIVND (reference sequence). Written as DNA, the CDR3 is TGTGCCAGTAGGGTCGGCCGGGGGGCTGGAAACACCATATATTTT. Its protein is CASRVGRGAGNTIYF. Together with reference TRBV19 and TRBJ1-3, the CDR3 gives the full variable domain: DGGITQSPKYLFRKEGQNVTLSCEQNLNHDAMYWYRQDPGQGLRLIYYSQIVNDFQKGDIAEGYSVSREKKESFPLTVTSAQKNPTAFYLCASRVGRGAGNTIYFGEGSWLTVV.

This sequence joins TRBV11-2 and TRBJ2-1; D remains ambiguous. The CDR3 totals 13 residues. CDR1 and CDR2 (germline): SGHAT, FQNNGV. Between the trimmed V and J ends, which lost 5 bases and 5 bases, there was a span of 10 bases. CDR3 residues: CASSPRLNNEQFF. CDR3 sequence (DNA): TGTGCCAGCAGCCCACGACTGAACAATGAGCAGTTCTTC.

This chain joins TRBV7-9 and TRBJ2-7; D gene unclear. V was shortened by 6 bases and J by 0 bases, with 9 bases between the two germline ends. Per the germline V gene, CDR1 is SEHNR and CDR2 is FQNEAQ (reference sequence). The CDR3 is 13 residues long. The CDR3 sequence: CASSRPGSYEQYF. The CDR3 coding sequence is TGTGCCAGCAGTAGGCCAGGCTCCTACGAGCAGTACTTC.

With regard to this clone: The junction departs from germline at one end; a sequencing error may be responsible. CDR3 nucleotides: TGTGCTAGCAGCCCCCTGGGACACTTTACTGGGGCCAACGTCCTGACTTTC. Amino acids: CASSPLGHFTGANVLTF. The V call is TRBV7-7, the J call TRBJ2-6; the D gene is possibly TRBD1 (6 bases). Per the germline V gene, CDR1 is SSHAT and CDR2 is FNYEAQ (reference sequence). The CDR3 has 17 amino acids.

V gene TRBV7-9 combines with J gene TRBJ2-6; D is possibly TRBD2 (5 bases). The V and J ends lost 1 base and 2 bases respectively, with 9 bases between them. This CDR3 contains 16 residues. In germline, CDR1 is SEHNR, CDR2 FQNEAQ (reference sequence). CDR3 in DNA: TGTGCCAGCAGCTTAGGGAGAGGGACTGGGGCCAACGTCCTGACTTTC. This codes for CASSLGRGTGANVLTF.

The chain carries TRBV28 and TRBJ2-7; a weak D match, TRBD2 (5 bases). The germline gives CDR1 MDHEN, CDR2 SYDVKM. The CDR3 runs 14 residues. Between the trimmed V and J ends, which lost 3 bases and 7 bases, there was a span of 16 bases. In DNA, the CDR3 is TGTGCCAGCAGTTTTTGGAAAGGGAGAGGGGAGCAGTACTTC. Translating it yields CASSFWKGRGEQYF.

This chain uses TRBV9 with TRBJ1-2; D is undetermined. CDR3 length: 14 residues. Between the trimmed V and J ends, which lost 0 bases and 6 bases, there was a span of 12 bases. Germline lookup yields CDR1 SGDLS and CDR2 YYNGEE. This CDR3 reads CASSVGPILNGYTF. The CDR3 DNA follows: TGTGCCAGCAGCGTAGGTCCCATCTTAAATGGCTACACCTTC.

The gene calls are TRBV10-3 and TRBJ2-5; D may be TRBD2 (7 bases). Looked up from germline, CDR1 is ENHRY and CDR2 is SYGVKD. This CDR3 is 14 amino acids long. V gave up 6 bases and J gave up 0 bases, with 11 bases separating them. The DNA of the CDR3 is TGTGCCATCAGGGGAGGGGGGAACCAAGAGACCCAGTACTTC. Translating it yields CAIRGGGNQETQYF.

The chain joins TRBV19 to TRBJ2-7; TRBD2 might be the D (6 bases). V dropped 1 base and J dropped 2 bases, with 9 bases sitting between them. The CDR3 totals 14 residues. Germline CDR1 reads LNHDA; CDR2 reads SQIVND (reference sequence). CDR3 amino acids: CASSIVAGPYEQYF. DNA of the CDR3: TGTGCCAGTAGTATAGTCGCGGGACCCTACGAGCAGTACTTC. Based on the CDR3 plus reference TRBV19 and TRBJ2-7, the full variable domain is DGGITQSPKYLFRKEGQNVTLSCEQNLNHDAMYWYRQDPGQGLRLIYYSQIVNDFQKGDIAEGYSVSREKKESFPLTVTSAQKNPTAFYLCASSIVAGPYEQYFGPGTRLTVT.

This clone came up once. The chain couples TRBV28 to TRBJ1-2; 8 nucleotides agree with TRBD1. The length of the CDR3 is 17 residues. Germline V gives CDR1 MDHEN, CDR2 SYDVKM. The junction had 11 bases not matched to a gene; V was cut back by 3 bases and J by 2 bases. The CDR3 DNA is TGTGCCAGCAGTTTCAACCCACGGACAGGGTCGAACTATGGCTACACCTTC. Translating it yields CASSFNPRTGSNYGYTF.

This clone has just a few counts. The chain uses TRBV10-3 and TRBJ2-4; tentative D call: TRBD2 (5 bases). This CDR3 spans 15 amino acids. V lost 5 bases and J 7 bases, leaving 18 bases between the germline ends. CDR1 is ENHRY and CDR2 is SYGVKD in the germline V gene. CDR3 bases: TGTGCCATCAGTCCCCATTTTAGCGAGAGTAACATTCAGTACTTC. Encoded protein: CAISPHFSESNIQYF.

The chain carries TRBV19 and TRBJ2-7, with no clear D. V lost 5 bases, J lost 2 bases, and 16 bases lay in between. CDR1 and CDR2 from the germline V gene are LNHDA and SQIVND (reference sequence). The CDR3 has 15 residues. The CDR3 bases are TGTGCCAGTAGTCTGCAGATTATTACCACCTACGAGCAGTACTTC. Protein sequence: CASSLQIITTYEQYF.

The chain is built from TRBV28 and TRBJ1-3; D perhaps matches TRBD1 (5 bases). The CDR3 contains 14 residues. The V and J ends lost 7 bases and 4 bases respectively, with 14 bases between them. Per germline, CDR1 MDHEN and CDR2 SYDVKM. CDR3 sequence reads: CASIGARTGNTIYF. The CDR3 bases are TGTGCCAGCATCGGGGCCCGAACGGGAAACACCATATATTTT.

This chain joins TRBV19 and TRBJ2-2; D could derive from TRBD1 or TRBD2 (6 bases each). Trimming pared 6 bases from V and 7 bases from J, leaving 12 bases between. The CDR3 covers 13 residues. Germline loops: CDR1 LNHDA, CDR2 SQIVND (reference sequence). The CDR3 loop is CASSPGDIGELFF. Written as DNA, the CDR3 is TGTGCCAGTAGCCCGGGGGACATCGGGGAGCTGTTTTTT.

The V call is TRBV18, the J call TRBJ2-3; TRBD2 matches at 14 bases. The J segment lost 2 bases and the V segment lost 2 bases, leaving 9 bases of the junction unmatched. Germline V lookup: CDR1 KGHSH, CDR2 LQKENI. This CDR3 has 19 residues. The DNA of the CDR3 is TGTGCCAGCTCACCATCCGGGACTAGCGGGAGTTTCAACACAGATACGCAGTATTTT. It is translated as CASSPSGTSGSFNTDTQYF.

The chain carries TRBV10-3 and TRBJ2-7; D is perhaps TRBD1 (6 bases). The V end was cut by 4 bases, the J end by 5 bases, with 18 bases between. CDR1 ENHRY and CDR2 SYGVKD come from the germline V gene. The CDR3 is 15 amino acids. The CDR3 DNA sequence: TGTGCCATCAGTGGAGCTGGGCAGGGGCTGAACGAGCAGTACTTC. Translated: CAISGAGQGLNEQYF.

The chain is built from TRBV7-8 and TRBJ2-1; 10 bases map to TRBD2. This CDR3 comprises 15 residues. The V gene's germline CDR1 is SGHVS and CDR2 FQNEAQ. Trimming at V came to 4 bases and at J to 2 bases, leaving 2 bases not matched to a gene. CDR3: CASSYTSGAYNEQFF. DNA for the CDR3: TGTGCCAGCAGCTACACTAGCGGGGCCTACAATGAGCAGTTCTTC.